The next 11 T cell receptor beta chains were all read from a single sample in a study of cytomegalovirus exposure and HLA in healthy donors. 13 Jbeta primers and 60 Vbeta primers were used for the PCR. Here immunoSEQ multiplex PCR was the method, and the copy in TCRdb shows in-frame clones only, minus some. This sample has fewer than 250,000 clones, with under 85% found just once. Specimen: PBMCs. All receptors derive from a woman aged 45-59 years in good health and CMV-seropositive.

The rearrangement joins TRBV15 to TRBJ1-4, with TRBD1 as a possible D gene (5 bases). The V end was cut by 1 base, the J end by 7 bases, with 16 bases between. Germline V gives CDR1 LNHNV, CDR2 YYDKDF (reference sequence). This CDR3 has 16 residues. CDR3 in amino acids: CATSRALGGRSEKLFF. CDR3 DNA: TGTGCCACCAGCAGAGCTTTGGGGGGGAGGAGTGAAAAACTGTTTTTT.

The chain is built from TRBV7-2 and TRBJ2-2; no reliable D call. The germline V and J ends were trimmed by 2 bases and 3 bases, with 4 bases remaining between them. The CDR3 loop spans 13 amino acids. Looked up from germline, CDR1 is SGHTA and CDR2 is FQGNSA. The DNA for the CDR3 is TGTGCCAGCAGCTTATCGTACACCGGGGAGCTGTTTTTT. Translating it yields CASSLSYTGELFF.

The CDR3, as DNA: TGTGCCAGCACCAGGACTAGCCTTGACAATGAGCAGTTCTTC. This encodes CASTRTSLDNEQFF. This sequence joins TRBV6-1 and TRBJ2-1; 8 bases map to TRBD2. Unmatched junction bases numbered 7, after V lost 7 bases and J lost 5 bases. The CDR3 length is 14 residues. CDR1 MNHNS and CDR2 SASEGT come from the germline V gene.

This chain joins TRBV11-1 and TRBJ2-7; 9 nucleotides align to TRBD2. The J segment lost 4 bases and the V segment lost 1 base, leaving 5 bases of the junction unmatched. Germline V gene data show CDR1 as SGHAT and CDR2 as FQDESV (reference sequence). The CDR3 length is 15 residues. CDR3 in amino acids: CASSLVGLASYEQYF. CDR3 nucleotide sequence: TGTGCCAGCAGCTTAGTTGGACTAGCGTCTTACGAGCAGTACTTC.

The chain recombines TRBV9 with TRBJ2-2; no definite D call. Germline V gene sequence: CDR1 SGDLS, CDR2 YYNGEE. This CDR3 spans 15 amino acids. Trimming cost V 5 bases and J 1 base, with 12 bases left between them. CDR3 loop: CASSPWFRNTGELFF. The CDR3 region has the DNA TGTGCCAGCAGTCCCTGGTTCAGGAACACCGGGGAGCTGTTTTTT.

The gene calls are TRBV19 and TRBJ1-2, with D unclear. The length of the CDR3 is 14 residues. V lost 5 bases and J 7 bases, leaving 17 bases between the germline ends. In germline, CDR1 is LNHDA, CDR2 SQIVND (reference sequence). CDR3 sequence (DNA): TGTGCCAGTAGTTCCCGCGGGAGGGTAGGTGGCTACACCTTC. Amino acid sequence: CASSSRGRVGGYTF.

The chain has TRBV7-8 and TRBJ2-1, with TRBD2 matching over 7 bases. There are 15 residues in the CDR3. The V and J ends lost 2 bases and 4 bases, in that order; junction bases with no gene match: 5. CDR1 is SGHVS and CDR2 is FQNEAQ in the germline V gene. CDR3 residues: CASSLSAGEYNEQFF. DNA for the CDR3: TGTGCCAGCAGCTTATCGGCGGGGGAGTACAATGAGCAGTTCTTC. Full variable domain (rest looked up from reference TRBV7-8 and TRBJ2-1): GAGVSQSPRYKVAKRGQDVALRCDPISGHVSLFWYQQALGQGPEFLTYFQNEAQLDKSGLPSDRFFAERPEGSVSTLKIQRTQQEDSAVYLCASSLSAGEYNEQFFGPGTRLTVL.

The CDR3 nucleotides read TGTGCCAGCAGTTTATGGGGGCTTGGAAACACCATATATTTT. Residues: CASSLWGLGNTIYF. The chain employs TRBV28 and TRBJ1-3, with D possibly being TRBD1 (5 bases). V lost 0 bases and J lost 3, with 6 bases in between. Germline lookup yields CDR1 MDHEN and CDR2 SYDVKM. The CDR3 length is 14 residues.

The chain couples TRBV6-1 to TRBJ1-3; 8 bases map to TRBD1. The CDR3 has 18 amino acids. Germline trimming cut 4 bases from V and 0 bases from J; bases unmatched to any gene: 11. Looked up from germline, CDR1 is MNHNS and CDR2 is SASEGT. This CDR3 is CASSVLTGATYSGNTIYF. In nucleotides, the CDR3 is TGTGCCAGCAGTGTCTTGACAGGGGCCACTTACTCTGGAAACACCATATATTTT.

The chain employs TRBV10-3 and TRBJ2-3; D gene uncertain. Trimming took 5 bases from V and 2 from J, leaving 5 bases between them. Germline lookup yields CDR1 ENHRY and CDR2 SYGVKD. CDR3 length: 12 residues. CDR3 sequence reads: CAISTSTDTQYF. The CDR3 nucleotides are TGTGCCATCAGTACATCCACAGATACGCAGTATTTT.

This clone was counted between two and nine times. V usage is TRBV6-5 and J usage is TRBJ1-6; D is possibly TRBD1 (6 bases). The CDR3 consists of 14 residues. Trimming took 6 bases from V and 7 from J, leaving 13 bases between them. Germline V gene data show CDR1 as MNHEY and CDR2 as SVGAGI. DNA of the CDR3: TGTGCCAGCAGAGAAACAGGGCGGAATTCACCCCTCCACTTT. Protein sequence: CASRETGRNSPLHF.